This T cell receptor beta chain was found in a study of T cells in Graves' hyperthyroidism and ophthalmopathy. Using RNA transcripts as the source, TCR beta CDR3 regions were amplified. The TCR CDR3 was amplified in a first-round RT-PCR using the HTBI primer set. TCRdb re-analysed the multiplex PCR reads in MiXCR, keeping a single row per CDR3 protein. Here the sample spans a few hundred thousand distinct CDR3 sequences, 15% being singletons. Sample: blood. The clonotype comes from a woman younger than 45 with Graves' hyperthyroidism.

CDR3 loop: CASQVLGTGNTGELFF. CDR3 coding DNA: TGTGCCAGCCAAGTTTTAGGGACGGGAAACACCGGGGAGCTGTTTTTT. The chain employs TRBV28 and TRBJ2-2; D might be TRBD1 or TRBD2, each matching 5 bases. CDR1 is MDHEN, CDR2 SYDVKM, per germline. V was shortened by 8 bases and J by 2 bases, with 18 bases between the two germline ends. This CDR3 contains 16 residues.